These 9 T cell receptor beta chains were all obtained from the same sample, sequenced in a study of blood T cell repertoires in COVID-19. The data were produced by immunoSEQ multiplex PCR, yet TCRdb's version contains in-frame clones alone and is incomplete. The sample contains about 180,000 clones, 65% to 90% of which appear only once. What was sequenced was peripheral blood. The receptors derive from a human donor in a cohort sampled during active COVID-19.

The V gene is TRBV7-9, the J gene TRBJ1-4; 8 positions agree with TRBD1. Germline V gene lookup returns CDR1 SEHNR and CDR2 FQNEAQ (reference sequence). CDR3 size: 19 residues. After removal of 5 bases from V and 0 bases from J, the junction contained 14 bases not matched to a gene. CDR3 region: CASSPGTGRKEATNEKLFF. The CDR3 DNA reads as TGTGCCAGCAGCCCCGGGACAGGCCGCAAGGAGGCAACTAATGAAAAACTGTTTTTT.

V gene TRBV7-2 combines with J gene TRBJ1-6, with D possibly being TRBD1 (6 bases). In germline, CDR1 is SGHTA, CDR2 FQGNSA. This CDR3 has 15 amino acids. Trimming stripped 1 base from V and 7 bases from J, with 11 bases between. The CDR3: CASSLGGGMNSPLHF. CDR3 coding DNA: TGTGCCAGCAGCTTAGGTGGGGGCATGAATTCACCCCTCCACTTT.

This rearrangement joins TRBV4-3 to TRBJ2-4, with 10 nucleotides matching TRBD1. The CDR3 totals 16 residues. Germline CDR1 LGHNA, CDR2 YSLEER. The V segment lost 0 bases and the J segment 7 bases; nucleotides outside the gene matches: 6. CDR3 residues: CASSQDSTGQGNIQYF. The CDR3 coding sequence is TGCGCCAGCAGCCAAGACTCCACGGGACAGGGGAACATTCAGTACTTC.

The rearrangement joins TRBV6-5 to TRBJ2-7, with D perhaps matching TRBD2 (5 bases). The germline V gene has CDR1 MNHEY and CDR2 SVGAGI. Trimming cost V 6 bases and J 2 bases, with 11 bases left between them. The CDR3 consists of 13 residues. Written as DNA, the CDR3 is TGTGCCAGCAGAGGACTCAGTACCTACGAGCAGTACTTC. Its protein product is CASRGLSTYEQYF.

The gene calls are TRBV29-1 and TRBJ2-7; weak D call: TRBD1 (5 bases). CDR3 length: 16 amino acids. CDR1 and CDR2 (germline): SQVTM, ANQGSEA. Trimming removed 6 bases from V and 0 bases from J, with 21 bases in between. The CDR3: CSVRELTAQSSYEQYF. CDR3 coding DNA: TGCAGCGTGAGAGAACTGACAGCACAGAGCTCCTACGAGCAGTACTTC.

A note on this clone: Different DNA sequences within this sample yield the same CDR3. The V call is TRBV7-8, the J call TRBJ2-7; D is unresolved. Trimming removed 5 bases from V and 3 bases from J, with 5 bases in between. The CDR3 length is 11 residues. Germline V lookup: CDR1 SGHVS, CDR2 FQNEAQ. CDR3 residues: CASSLNYEQYF. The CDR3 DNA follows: TGTGCCAGCAGCCTTAACTACGAGCAGTACTTC.

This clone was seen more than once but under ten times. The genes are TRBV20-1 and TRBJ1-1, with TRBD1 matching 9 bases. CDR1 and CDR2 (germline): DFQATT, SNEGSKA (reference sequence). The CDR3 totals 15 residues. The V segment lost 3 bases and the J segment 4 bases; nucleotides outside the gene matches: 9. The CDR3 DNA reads TGCAGTGCTAGTTTGGACAGGGGCCGGTTCACTGAAGCTTTCTTT. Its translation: CSASLDRGRFTEAFF.

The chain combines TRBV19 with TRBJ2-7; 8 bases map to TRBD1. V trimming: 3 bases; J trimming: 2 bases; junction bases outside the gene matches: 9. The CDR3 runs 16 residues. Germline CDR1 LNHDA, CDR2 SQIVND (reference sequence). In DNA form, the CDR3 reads TGTGCCAGTAGTATGGGGATAGGGACAGGTCCCTACGAGCAGTACTTC. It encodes CASSMGIGTGPYEQYF.

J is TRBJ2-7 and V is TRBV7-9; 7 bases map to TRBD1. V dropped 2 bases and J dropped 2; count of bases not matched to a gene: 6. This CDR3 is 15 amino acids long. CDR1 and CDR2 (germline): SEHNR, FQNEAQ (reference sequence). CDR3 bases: TGTGCCAGCAGCTTAACTGCAGGACAGGCCTACGAGCAGTACTTC. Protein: CASSLTAGQAYEQYF.